One and the same sample provided the 22 T cell receptor beta chains below, sequenced in a study of T cells in Graves' hyperthyroidism and ophthalmopathy (dated by TCRdb to the late 2010s). The library came from multiplex PCR. Instrument used: Illumina HiSeq 2000. Amplification of TCR beta CDR3 regions was carried out from RNA transcripts. A first-round RT-PCR of the TCR CDR3 used the HTBI primer set with the Qiagen OneStep RT-PCR kit. The public reads were reanalyzed by TCRdb: fastp trimming at Q25, MiXCR alignment, in-frame beta chains only. Each record represents a unique CDR3 protein, reported with the most common genes and DNA among its rows. In all, the sample holds 300,000 to 450,000 distinct CDR3 sequences, and around 14% of those were seen once. Roughly 9.6% of the sample is taken by the ten largest. Sequencing used blood. All receptors derive from a woman aged 55 to 70 with Graves' hyperthyroidism.

This clonotype was observed at least ten times. This sequence joins TRBV12-3 or TRBV12-4 and TRBJ2-7; 7 nucleotides line up with TRBD2. CDR3 length: 14 residues. The V segment lost 2 bases and the J segment 6 bases; nucleotides outside the gene matches: 7. CDR3 nucleotide sequence: TGTGCCAGCAGTTTAAACGCGGGAGTGGGCGAGCAGTACTTC. It translates to CASSLNAGVGEQYF.

Ten or more counts support this clonotype. The chain combines TRBV11-2 with TRBJ2-5; D is unclear. The CDR3 has 13 residues. Trimming removed 1 base at V and 5 bases at J, with 8 bases between. Germline loops: CDR1 SGHAT, CDR2 FQNNGV. The CDR3 DNA sequence: TGTGCCAGCAGCTTAGGGCTTCCGGAGACCCAGTACTTC. It specifies CASSLGLPETQYF.

This clonotype has a count of ten or more. The rearrangement uses TRBV20-1 and TRBJ1-5; D remains ambiguous. The V end lost 6 bases, the J end lost 1 base, and 7 bases lay between the germline ends. This CDR3 has 12 amino acids. Germline V gives CDR1 DFQATT, CDR2 SNEGSKA (reference sequence). As DNA, the CDR3 is TGCAGTGCCACCCACAGCAATCAGCCCCAGCATTTT. Protein product: CSATHSNQPQHF.

The chain is built from TRBV12-3 or TRBV12-4 and TRBJ1-3; 7 nucleotides agree with TRBD1. The junction had 14 bases not matched to a gene; V was cut back by 5 bases and J by 16 bases. The CDR3 extends over 13 amino acids. As DNA, the CDR3 is TGTGCCAGCAGTACGCTAGGGGACAGTCTGGGGTATTTT. This gives the protein CASSTLGDSLGYF.

The genes are TRBV24-1 and TRBJ1-5; no firm D call. In germline, CDR1 is KGHDR, CDR2 SFDVKD. Trimming left V 1 base short and J 3 bases short, with 3 bases between. The length of the CDR3 is 13 residues. CDR3 DNA sequence: TGTGCCACCAGTGATTTTAACAATCAGCCCCAGCATTTT. Translated: CATSDFNNQPQHF.

This rearrangement joins TRBV28 to TRBJ2-5, with a weak D call TRBD1 (6 bases). Germline V gene data show CDR1 as MDHEN and CDR2 as SYDVKM. V was pared by 6 bases and J by 5 bases, with 16 bases between. CDR3 length equals 14 residues. As DNA, the CDR3 is TGTGCCAGCAGCCCTAGCACAACAGGGGAGACCCAGTACTTC. Its translation: CASSPSTTGETQYF.

This clonotype was counted a few times. The CDR3: CASSYSLLSYRHLNTGELFF. The CDR3 nucleotides are TGTGCCAGCAGTTACTCCCTACTCTCATACAGGCACCTGAACACCGGGGAGCTGTTTTTT. V usage is TRBV6-6 and J usage is TRBJ2-2, with D maybe TRBD1 (5 bases). The V end lost 0 bases, the J end lost 1 base, and 21 bases lay between the germline ends. The CDR3 contains 20 residues. In germline, CDR1 is MNHNY, CDR2 SVGAGI (reference sequence).

This clonotype appeared many times. The genes are TRBV28 and TRBJ1-2; 9 bases are shared with TRBD1. In germline, CDR1 is MDHEN, CDR2 SYDVKM. Germline trimming cut 5 bases from V and 3 bases from J; bases unmatched to any gene: 4. This CDR3 has 14 amino acids. The CDR3: CASSITGGDYGYTF. DNA of the CDR3: TGTGCCAGCAGTATAACAGGGGGCGACTATGGCTACACCTTC.

This clonotype came up a few times. J is TRBJ1-1 and V is TRBV29-1; D remains unclear. The length of the CDR3 is 13 residues. V dropped 4 bases and J dropped 1 base, with 10 bases sitting between them. Germline assignment: CDR1 SQVTM and CDR2 ANQGSEA. CDR3 loop: CSVVVQENTEAFF. The DNA for the CDR3 is TGCAGCGTTGTTGTCCAGGAGAACACTGAAGCTTTCTTT.

The table lists this clonotype with many counts. The genes are TRBV7-9 and TRBJ2-1; possible D gene TRBD2, 5 bases. The V end was cut by 5 bases, the J end by 4 bases, with 27 bases between. Germline loops: CDR1 SEHNR, CDR2 FQNEAQ (reference sequence). The CDR3 loop spans 19 amino acids. The chain's CDR3 is CASSGSGIPYQDKYNEQFF. CDR3 bases: TGTGCCAGCAGCGGATCCGGGATCCCTTATCAGGATAAGTACAATGAGCAGTTCTTC.

A few counts support this clonotype. The chain couples TRBV7-3 to TRBJ1-1, with D maybe TRBD1 (6 bases). The CDR3 contains 14 residues. Trimming pared 1 base from V and 4 bases from J, leaving 10 bases between. Germline CDR1 and CDR2: SGHTA and FQGTGA. CDR3 amino acids: CASSLNSGATEAFF. CDR3 DNA sequence: TGTGCCAGCAGCTTAAATTCAGGGGCCACTGAAGCTTTCTTT.

This clonotype was found many times. This chain joins TRBV11-2 and TRBJ2-1; TRBD2 matches 12 bases. The V gene end was trimmed by 4 bases and the J gene end by 6 bases; junction bases not matched to a gene: 4. The CDR3 runs to 15 residues. Germline V gene sequence: CDR1 SGHAT, CDR2 FQNNGV. For the CDR3, the DNA is TGTGCCAGCAGCTCCCTAGCGGGAGGGCTCAATGAGCAGTTCTTC. Amino acids: CASSSLAGGLNEQFF.

This clonotype was detected only a few times. This chain uses TRBV6-2 or TRBV6-3 with TRBJ2-7; the D gene is possibly TRBD2 (6 bases). V shed 6 bases and J shed 1 base, with 13 bases lying between them. CDR1 and CDR2 (germline): MNHEY, SVGEGT. The CDR3 extends over 14 amino acids. The CDR3 is CASRRRGGSYEQYF. The CDR3 bases are TGTGCCAGCAGAAGAAGGGGAGGATCCTACGAGCAGTACTTC.

This clonotype has a count of ten or more. Sequence at one end of the junction differs from germline and may be a read error. This rearrangement joins TRBV2 to TRBJ2-3, with D perhaps being TRBD1 or TRBD2 (5 bases each). The CDR3 covers 16 residues. Per the germline V gene, CDR1 is SNHLY and CDR2 is FYNNEI. CDR3 sequence: CASREGTAEGTDTQYF. For the CDR3, the DNA is TGTGCCAGCAGAGAAGGGACGGCCGAGGGCACAGATACGCAGTATTTT.

The table lists this clonotype with many counts. This rearrangement joins TRBV27 to TRBJ2-2, with D tentatively TRBD1 (6 bases). This CDR3 has 16 amino acids. Trimming removed 1 base from V and 2 bases from J, with 11 bases in between. Per the germline V gene, CDR1 is MNHEY and CDR2 is SMNVEV (reference sequence). The CDR3 is CASSLYPGANTGELFF. The CDR3 DNA follows: TGTGCCAGCAGTTTATATCCAGGGGCCAACACCGGGGAGCTGTTTTTT.

As regards this clonotype: It differs at one base from a far larger clone, so likely a read error. The rearrangement links TRBV18 to TRBJ2-7; 12 bases align to TRBD2. V gave up 2 bases and J gave up 2 bases; unmatched junction bases: 1. Germline lookup yields CDR1 KGHSH and CDR2 LQKENI. The CDR3 extends over 15 amino acids. The CDR3 sequence: CASSPGLAGPYEQYF. CDR3 bases: TGTGCCAGCTCACCAGGACTAGCGGGACCCTACGAGCAGTACTTC.

At least ten counts were recorded for this clonotype. The CDR3 nucleotides read TGTGCCAGCAGTCCGGGGACAGGGCCGTACCAAGAGACCCAGTACTTC. This sequence encodes CASSPGTGPYQETQYF. This chain joins TRBV11-3 and TRBJ2-5; 9 nucleotides align to TRBD1. The CDR3 covers 16 residues. Germline-derived CDR1 and CDR2 are SGHNT and YENEEA. The V segment lost 6 bases and the J segment 0 bases; nucleotides outside the gene matches: 8. Supplemented by reference TRBV11-3 and TRBJ2-5, the full variable domain reads EAGVVQSPRYKIIEKKQPVAFWCNPISGHNTLYWYLQNLGQGPELLIRYENEEAVDDSQLPKDRFSAERLKGVDSTLKIQPAELGDSAVYLCASSPGTGPYQETQYFGPGTRLLVL.

Comment on this clonotype: This may stem from a read error, because a much larger clone lies one nucleotide away. The chain recombines TRBV29-1 with TRBJ2-7, with TRBD2 as a possible D gene (6 bases). The CDR3 is 16 residues long. Germline assignment: CDR1 SQVTM and CDR2 ANQGSEA. Trimming left V 0 bases short and J 7 bases short, with 22 bases between. The CDR3: CSVEELNRRADNEQYF. The CDR3 region has the DNA TGCAGCGTTGAAGAACTCAACCGGAGGGCCGACAATGAGCAGTACTTC.

Ten or more counts support this clonotype. The chain combines TRBV4-1 with TRBJ2-5; D is unclear. V gave up 3 bases and J gave up 2 bases, with 7 bases separating them. The CDR3 contains 13 residues. Germline V gene lookup returns CDR1 MGHRA and CDR2 YSYEKL. The CDR3 nucleotides are TGCGCCAGCAGCCAGAGGCAGCAAGAGACCCAGTACTTC. Protein product: CASSQRQQETQYF.

This clonotype turned up a few times. V and J are TRBV4-1 and TRBJ2-5, with 10 nucleotides matching TRBD1. Germline values: CDR1 MGHRA, CDR2 YSYEKL. The length of the CDR3 is 15 residues. J lost 5 bases, V lost 4 bases, and 7 bases had no gene match. The CDR3 sequence is CASSRGTGDTETQYF. CDR3 nucleotide sequence: TGCGCCAGCAGCCGCGGGACAGGGGATACGGAGACCCAGTACTTC.

This chain uses TRBV30 with TRBJ2-6; 11 positions agree with TRBD1. Per the germline V gene, CDR1 is GTSNPN and CDR2 is SVGIG (reference sequence). CDR3 length: 15 amino acids. With V trimmed by 6 bases and J by 0 bases, 1 base remained unmatched. The CDR3 coding sequence is TGTGCCTGTGGGACAGGGGGCTCTGGGGCCAACGTCCTGACTTTC. It yields the protein CACGTGGSGANVLTF.

A remark on this clonotype: Just one base apart from a much larger clone, this may be a read error. The chain recombines TRBV11-3 with TRBJ2-3; D remains unclear. The CDR3 loop spans 12 amino acids. Trimming removed 6 bases from V and 6 bases from J, with 10 bases in between. The germline gives CDR1 SGHNT, CDR2 YENEEA. CDR3 residues: CASSFIRDTQYF. In DNA, the CDR3 is TGTGCCAGCAGTTTCATCAGGGATACGCAGTATTTT. Variable domain in full (rest from reference TRBV11-3 and TRBJ2-3): EAGVVQSPRYKIIEKKQPVAFWCNPISGHNTLYWYLQNLGQGPELLIRYENEEAVDDSQLPKDRFSAERLKGVDSTLKIQPAELGDSAVYLCASSFIRDTQYFGPGTRLTVL.